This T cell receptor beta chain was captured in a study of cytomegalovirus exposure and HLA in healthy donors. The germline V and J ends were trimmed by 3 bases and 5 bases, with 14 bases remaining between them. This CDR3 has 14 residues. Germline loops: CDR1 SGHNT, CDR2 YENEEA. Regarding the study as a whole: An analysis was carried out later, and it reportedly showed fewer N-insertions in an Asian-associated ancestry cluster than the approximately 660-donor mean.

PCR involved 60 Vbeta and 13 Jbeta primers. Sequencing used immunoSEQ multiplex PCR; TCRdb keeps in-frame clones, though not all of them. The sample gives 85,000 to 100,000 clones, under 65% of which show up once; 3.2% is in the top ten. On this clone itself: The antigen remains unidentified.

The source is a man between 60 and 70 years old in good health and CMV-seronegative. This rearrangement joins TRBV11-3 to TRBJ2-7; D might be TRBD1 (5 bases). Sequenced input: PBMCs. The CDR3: CASSFGQGNNEQYF. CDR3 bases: TGTGCCAGCAGCTTTGGGCAGGGTAACAACGAGCAGTACTTC.